The 14 T cell receptor beta chains below come from one sample, sequenced in a study of shared clonotypes between healthy human individuals. Assay used: immunoSEQ multiplex PCR; TCRdb lists only in-frame clones, some missing. The table includes over a million clones, approximately 80% detected once. The specimen sequenced was memory CD4+ T cells from PBMCs. Subset in this sample: CD45RA-negative fraction. The receptor set was obtained from a man between 18 and 29 years old in good health. Some clones in this sample may be carry-over from other donors' samples.

The chain employs TRBV9 and TRBJ2-3; D gene ambiguous. V was cut by 4 bases and J by 1 base, with 16 bases left in between. The CDR3 sequence is 16 residues long. The germline CDR1 and CDR2 sequences are SGDLS and YYNGEE. CDR3 in DNA: TGTGCCAGCAGCCCGAGGCCTACTACGGGCACAGATACGCAGTATTTT. Translating gives CASSPRPTTGTDTQYF.

This clone was recorded a few times. The chain employs TRBV5-6 and TRBJ1-4; 10 bases are shared with TRBD1. After removal of 1 base from V and 8 bases from J, the junction contained 5 bases not matched to a gene. Germline V CDR1 and CDR2: SGHDT, YYEEEE. The CDR3 contains 15 residues. Here the CDR3 DNA reads TGTGCCAGCAGCTTGATCGGACAGGGGGTCGAAAAACTGTTTTTT. Its protein is CASSLIGQGVEKLFF.

This chain links TRBV7-2 with TRBJ2-7, with D possibly TRBD1 on 6 matching bases. CDR1 and CDR2 from the germline V gene are SGHTA and FQGNSA. This CDR3 contains 13 residues. Trimming left V 6 bases short and J 6 bases short, with 15 bases between. Here the CDR3 reads CASSYRERVEQYF. The CDR3 DNA reads as TGTGCCAGCAGTTACAGGGAAAGGGTCGAGCAGTACTTC.

This chain connects TRBV28 to TRBJ1-4; D unclear. Germline-derived CDR1 and CDR2 are MDHEN and SYDVKM. The length of the CDR3 is 12 residues. V lost 4 bases to trimming and J lost 11 bases, with 11 bases between them. The CDR3 is CASSSPPGKLFF. The CDR3 nucleotides read TGTGCCAGCAGTTCCCCTCCCGGTAAACTGTTTTTT.

The gene calls are TRBV2 and TRBJ1-1; unclear D gene. There are 11 residues in the CDR3. Per the germline V gene, CDR1 is SNHLY and CDR2 is FYNNEI. V lost 7 bases, J lost 8 bases, and 11 bases lay in between. This CDR3 reads CASTPGGEAFF. For the CDR3, the DNA is TGTGCCAGCACCCCGGGTGGCGAAGCTTTCTTT.

The chain employs TRBV19 and TRBJ2-6, with D possibly being TRBD2 (6 bases). CDR1 is LNHDA, CDR2 SQIVND, per germline (reference sequence). This CDR3 has 18 residues. V lost 7 bases and J lost 0, with 19 bases in between. CDR3 in amino acids: CASTRDFETFSGANVLTF. CDR3 nucleotides: TGTGCCAGTACCCGGGACTTTGAAACTTTCTCTGGGGCCAACGTCCTGACTTTC.

In regard to this clone: A far larger clone is only one base removed, so a read error is likely. At the DNA level, this CDR3 is encoded by other sequences in the same sample as well. The chain employs TRBV6-5 and TRBJ1-5; 7 bases align to TRBD1. The CDR3 sequence is 15 residues long. V lost 6 bases, J lost 1 base, and 6 bases stayed unmatched. Germline values: CDR1 MNHEY, CDR2 SVGAGI. The CDR3 protein is CASSLSTGSNQPQHF. CDR3 in DNA: TGTGCCAGCAGCCTCTCGACAGGGAGCAATCAGCCCCAGCATTTT.

In regard to this clone: A much larger clone differs from this one at a single base, so this may be a read error. This chain links TRBV4-2 with TRBJ2-7, with 11 bases identical to TRBD2. J gave up 2 bases and V 0 bases, and 12 bases lay outside the gene matches. The CDR3 spans 19 residues. Per germline, CDR1 LGHNA and CDR2 YNFKEQ. CDR3 bases: TGTGCCAGCAGCCAAGATCGGAGTCTAGCGGGAGGTACCCCCTACGAGCAGTACTTC. Its protein is CASSQDRSLAGGTPYEQYF.

V is TRBV7-2 and J is TRBJ1-1, with TRBD1 matching 9 bases. The CDR3 loop spans 15 amino acids. Germline V gene lookup returns CDR1 SGHTA and CDR2 FQGNSA. V lost 5 bases and J lost 5; bases outside the gene matches: 9. This chain's CDR3 is CASSAQQGAGTEAFF. CDR3 nucleotide sequence: TGTGCCAGCAGCGCACAACAGGGGGCTGGGACTGAAGCTTTCTTT.

This chain's CDR3 is CASRGRDRGTYEQYF. Here the CDR3 DNA reads TGTGCCAGCAGGGGCCGGGACAGGGGAACCTACGAGCAGTACTTC. The V and J genes are TRBV7-9 and TRBJ2-7, with 10 bases identical to TRBD1. V trimming: 6 bases; J trimming: 2 bases; junction bases outside the gene matches: 7. Germline CDR1 is SEHNR and CDR2 is FQNEAQ (reference sequence). The CDR3 is 15 residues long.

The chain couples TRBV4-3 to TRBJ1-2, with D unresolved. V gave up 1 base and J gave up 6 bases, with 9 bases separating them. The CDR3 covers 13 residues. Germline V gene lookup returns CDR1 LGHNA and CDR2 YSLEER. CDR3 DNA: TGCGCCAGCAGCCAAGGAATCGGCGATGGCTACACCTTC. Translating gives CASSQGIGDGYTF.

This clone has only one observation. The CDR3 nucleotides read TGCAGCCTAACGGCAGGGGACACCGGGGAGCTGTTTTTT. Protein product: CSLTAGDTGELFF. The chain links TRBV29-1 to TRBJ2-2, with a possible D match to TRBD1 (6 bases). The V end was cut by 8 bases, the J end by 3 bases, with 13 bases between. CDR3 length: 13 amino acids. Per germline, CDR1 SQVTM and CDR2 ANQGSEA.

The chain combines TRBV9 with TRBJ1-5; D remains unclear. Between the trimmed V and J ends, which lost 4 bases and 5 bases, there was a span of 16 bases. CDR1 and CDR2 (germline): SGDLS, YYNGEE. The CDR3 length is 15 residues. The CDR3 is CASSPGGTYHQPQHF. The CDR3 bases are TGTGCCAGCAGCCCCGGTGGTACCTACCATCAGCCCCAGCATTTT.

This clone came up once. This chain links TRBV7-2 with TRBJ2-1, with D hard to call. The CDR3 covers 15 residues. Per germline, CDR1 SGHTA and CDR2 FQGNSA. Trimming removed 2 bases at V and 0 bases at J, with 8 bases between. CDR3 DNA sequence: TGTGCCAGCAGCTTATTGGTGAGCTCCTACAATGAGCAGTTCTTC. Residues: CASSLLVSSYNEQFF.